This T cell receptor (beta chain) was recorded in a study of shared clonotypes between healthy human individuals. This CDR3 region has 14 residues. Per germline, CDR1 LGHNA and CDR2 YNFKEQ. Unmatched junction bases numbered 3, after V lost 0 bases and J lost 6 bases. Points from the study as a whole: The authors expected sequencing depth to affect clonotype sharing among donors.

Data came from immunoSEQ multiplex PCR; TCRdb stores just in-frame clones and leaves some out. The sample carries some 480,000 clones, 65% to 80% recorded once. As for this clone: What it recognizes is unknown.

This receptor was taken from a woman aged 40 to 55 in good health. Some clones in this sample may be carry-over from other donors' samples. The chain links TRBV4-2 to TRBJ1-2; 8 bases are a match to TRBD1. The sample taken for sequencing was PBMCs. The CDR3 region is CASSQEDRADGYTF. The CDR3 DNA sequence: TGTGCCAGCAGCCAAGAGGACAGGGCGGATGGCTACACCTTC.